A selection of T cell receptor beta chains follows, all from one sample in a study of beta chain features in type 1 diabetes. Method: immunoSEQ multiplex PCR; TCRdb's copy keeps in-frame clones and lacks some. The sample shows some 160,000 clones, 7% to 10% of them seen only once. The specimen was central memory CD4+ T cells from blood. The receptor source for this set is a woman aged 18-35 years in good health. Both conserved end residues are part of each CDR3. A D gene is named only where the DNA matches it firmly. Some rows have no size entry. The others give once, few or many, or a class for an expanded clone.

J gene	V gene	D gene	clone size	CDR3 DNA	CDR3 protein
TRBJ2-7	TRBV27	TRBD2	few	TGTGCCAGCACAAGAACCGGGACTAGCGGGAGGTACGGCTACGAGCAGTACTTC	CASTRTGTSGRYGYEQYF
TRBJ2-7	TRBV7-8	NA	few	TGTGCCAGCAGCCCTACAGGGACCGAGCAGTACTTC	CASSPTGTEQYF
TRBJ1-1	TRBV5-4	NA	NA	TGTGCCAGCAGCGGCGGCACAGGGAACACTGAAGCTTTCTTT	CASSGGTGNTEAFF
TRBJ2-7	TRBV7-9	NA	NA	TGTGCCAGCAGCTTAAACTACGAGCAGTACTTC	CASSLNYEQYF
TRBJ2-1	TRBV11-2	TRBD2	NA	TGTGCCAGCAGCACTGGACTAGCGGGAGGGAGTCCCAATGAGCAGTTCTTC	CASSTGLAGGSPNEQFF
TRBJ1-5	TRBV2	NA	few	TGTGCCAGCAGTGCCCAAACCTACAATCAGCCCCAGCATTTT	CASSAQTYNQPQHF
TRBJ2-5	TRBV19	NA	few	TGTGCCAGTAGCCCTGGAGGGCCAGAGACCCAGTACTTC	CASSPGGPETQYF
TRBJ2-1	TRBV11-3	NA	few	TGTGCCAGCAGCTTAGAGTGGGTCGGGAGAGGGCACAATGAGCAGTTCTTC	CASSLEWVGRGHNEQFF
TRBJ2-1	TRBV5-6	NA	NA	TGTGCCAGCAGCTCGACTAGGAGCTCCTACAATGAGCAGTTCTTC	CASSSTRSSYNEQFF
TRBJ2-2	TRBV4-1	NA	many	TGCGCCAGCAGCCAAGACTCGGCGGCCGGGGAGCTGTTTTTT	CASSQDSAAGELFF
TRBJ2-3	TRBV7-2	NA	few	TGTGCCAGCAGCTTAGTCAGGGCCTTTACAACAGATACGCAGTATTTT	CASSLVRAFTTDTQYF
TRBJ1-2	TRBV7-2	NA	few	TGTGCCAGCACCCCCAAGGGGGGGCTGGGCTACACCTTC	CASTPKGGLGYTF
TRBJ2-3	TRBV5-4	TRBD2	few	TGTGCCAGCAGCTCAGCGGGGGGCTACACAGATACGCAGTATTTT	CASSSAGGYTDTQYF
TRBJ1-5	TRBV27	TRBD1	NA	TGTGCCACCGGACGGACAGGGCTCAATCAGCCCCAGCATTTT	CATGRTGLNQPQHF
TRBJ2-7	TRBV5-1	NA	NA	TGCGCCAGCAGCTTGGAGGGGGCCTACGAGCAGTACTTC	CASSLEGAYEQYF
TRBJ2-7	TRBV11-2	NA	few	TGTGCCAGCAGCCCCCGGGTCGAATCCTACGAGCAGTACTTC	CASSPRVESYEQYF
TRBJ2-5	TRBV7-2	NA	few	TGTGCCAGCAGGAGGGTTGACGAGACCCAGTACTTC	CASRRVDETQYF
TRBJ2-7	TRBV5-1	NA	NA	TGCGCCAGCAGCTTTGACAGGACGTACGAGCAGTACTTC	CASSFDRTYEQYF
TRBJ1-1	TRBV10-3	NA	NA	TGTGCCATCAGTTCTGACAGCCCTGGGGTAGCTTTCTTT	CAISSDSPGVAFF